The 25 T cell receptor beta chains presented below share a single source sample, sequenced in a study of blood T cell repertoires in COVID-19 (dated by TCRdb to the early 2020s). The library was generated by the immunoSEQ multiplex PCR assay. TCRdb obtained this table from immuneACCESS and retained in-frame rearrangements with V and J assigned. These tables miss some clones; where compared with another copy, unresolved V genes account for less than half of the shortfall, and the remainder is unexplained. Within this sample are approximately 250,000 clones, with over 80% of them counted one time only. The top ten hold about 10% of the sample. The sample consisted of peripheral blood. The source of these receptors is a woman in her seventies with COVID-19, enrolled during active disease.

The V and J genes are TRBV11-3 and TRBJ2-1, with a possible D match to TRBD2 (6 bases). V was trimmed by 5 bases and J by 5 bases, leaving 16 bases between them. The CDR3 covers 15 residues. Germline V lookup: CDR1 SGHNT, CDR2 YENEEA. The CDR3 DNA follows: TGTGCCAGCAGCCCCCGGGATAGCGGAGACAATGAGCAGTTCTTC. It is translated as CASSPRDSGDNEQFF.

In nucleotides, the CDR3 is TGCAGCGTTGGAAGCAGGGGAAGTCAAGAGACCCAGTACTTC. It codes for CSVGSRGSQETQYF. The V and J genes are TRBV29-1 and TRBJ2-5, with D tentatively TRBD1 (6 bases). The CDR3 is made up of 14 amino acids. The germline CDR1 and CDR2 sequences are SQVTM and ANQGSEA. V was trimmed by 4 bases and J by 2 bases, leaving 14 bases between them. The variable domain in full, completed from reference TRBV29-1 and TRBJ2-5, reads SAVISQKPSRDICQRGTSLTIQCQVDSQVTMMFWYRQQPGQSLTLIATANQGSEATYESGFVIDKFPISRPNLTFSTLTVSNMSPEDSSIYLCSVGSRGSQETQYFGPGTRLLVL.

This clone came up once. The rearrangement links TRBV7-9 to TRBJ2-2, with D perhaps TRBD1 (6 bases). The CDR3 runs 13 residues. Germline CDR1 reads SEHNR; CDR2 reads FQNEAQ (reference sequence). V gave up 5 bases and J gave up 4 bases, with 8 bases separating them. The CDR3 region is CASSTGSTGELFF. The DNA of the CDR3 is TGTGCCAGCAGCACAGGGAGCACCGGGGAGCTGTTTTTT.

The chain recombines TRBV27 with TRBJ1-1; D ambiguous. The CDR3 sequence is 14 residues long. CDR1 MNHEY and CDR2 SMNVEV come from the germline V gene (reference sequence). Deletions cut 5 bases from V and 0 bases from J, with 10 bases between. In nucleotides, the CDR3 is TGTGCCAGCAGTCACCGGAGGGTGAACACTGAAGCTTTCTTT. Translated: CASSHRRVNTEAFF.

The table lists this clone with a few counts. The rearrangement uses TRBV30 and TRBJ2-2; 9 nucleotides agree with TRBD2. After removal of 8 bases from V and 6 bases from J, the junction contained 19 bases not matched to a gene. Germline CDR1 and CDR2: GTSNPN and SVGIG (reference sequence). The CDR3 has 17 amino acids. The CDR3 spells CALDISSGSLRAGELFF. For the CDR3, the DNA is TGTGCCCTGGACATTAGTAGCGGGAGTCTCCGCGCCGGGGAGCTGTTTTTT.

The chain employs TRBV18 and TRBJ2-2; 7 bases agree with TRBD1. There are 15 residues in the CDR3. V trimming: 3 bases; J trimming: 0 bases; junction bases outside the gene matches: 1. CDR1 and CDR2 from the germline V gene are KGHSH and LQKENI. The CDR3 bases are TGTGCCAGCTCACCCCAGGGGGCGAACACCGGGGAGCTGTTTTTT. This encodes CASSPQGANTGELFF.

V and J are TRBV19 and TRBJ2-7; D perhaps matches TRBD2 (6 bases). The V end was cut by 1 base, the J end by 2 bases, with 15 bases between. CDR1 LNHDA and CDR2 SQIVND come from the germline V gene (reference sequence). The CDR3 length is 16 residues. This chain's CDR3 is CASSIGGGAITYEQYF. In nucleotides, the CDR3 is TGTGCCAGTAGTATAGGAGGAGGGGCCATCACCTACGAGCAGTACTTC.

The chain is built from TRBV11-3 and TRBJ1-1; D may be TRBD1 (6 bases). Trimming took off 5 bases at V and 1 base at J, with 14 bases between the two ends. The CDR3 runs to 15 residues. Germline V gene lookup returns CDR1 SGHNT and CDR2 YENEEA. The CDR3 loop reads CASSHEQGTNTEAFF. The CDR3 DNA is TGTGCCAGCAGCCATGAACAGGGTACGAACACTGAAGCTTTCTTT.

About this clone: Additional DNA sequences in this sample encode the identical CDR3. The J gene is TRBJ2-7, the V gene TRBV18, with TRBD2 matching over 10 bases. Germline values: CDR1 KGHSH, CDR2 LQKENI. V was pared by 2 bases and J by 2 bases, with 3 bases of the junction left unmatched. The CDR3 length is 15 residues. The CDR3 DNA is TGTGCCAGCTCACCAGGACTAGCGGAAACCTACGAGCAGTACTTC. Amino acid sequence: CASSPGLAETYEQYF.

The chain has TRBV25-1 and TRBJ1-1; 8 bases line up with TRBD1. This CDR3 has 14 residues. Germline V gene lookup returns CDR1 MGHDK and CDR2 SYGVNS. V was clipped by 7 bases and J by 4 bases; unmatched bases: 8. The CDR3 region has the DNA TGTGCCAGCACCGACGACAGGGGTGGCACTGAAGCTTTCTTT. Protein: CASTDDRGGTEAFF.

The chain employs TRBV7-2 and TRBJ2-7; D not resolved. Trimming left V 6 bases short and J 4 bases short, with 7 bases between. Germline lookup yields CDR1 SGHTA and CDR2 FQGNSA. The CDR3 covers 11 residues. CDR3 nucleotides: TGTGCCAGCAGGAACCAGTACGAGCAGTACTTC. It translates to CASRNQYEQYF.

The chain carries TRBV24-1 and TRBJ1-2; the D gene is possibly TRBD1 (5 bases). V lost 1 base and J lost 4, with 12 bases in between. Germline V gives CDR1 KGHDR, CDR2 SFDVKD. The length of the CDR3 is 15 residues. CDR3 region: CATSDLTRAVYGYTF. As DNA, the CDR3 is TGTGCCACCAGTGATTTAACCAGGGCGGTCTATGGCTACACCTTC.

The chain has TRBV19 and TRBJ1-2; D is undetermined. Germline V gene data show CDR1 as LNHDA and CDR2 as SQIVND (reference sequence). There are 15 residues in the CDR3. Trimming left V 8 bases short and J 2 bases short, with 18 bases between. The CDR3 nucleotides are TGTGCCAGTTTCCCGTACTCCCAGGCCAACTATGGCTACACCTTC. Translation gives CASFPYSQANYGYTF.

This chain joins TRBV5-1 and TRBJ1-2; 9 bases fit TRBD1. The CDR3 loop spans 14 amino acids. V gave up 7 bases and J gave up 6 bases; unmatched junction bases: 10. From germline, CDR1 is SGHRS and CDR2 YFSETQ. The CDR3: CASGTGHREDGYTF. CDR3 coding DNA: TGCGCCAGCGGGACAGGGCACAGGGAGGATGGCTACACCTTC.

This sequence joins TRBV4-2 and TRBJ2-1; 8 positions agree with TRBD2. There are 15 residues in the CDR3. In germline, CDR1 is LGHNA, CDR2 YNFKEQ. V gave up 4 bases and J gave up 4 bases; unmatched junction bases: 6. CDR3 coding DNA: TGTGCCAGCAGCCCTACTAGCGGAACGTACAATGAGCAGTTCTTC. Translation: CASSPTSGTYNEQFF.

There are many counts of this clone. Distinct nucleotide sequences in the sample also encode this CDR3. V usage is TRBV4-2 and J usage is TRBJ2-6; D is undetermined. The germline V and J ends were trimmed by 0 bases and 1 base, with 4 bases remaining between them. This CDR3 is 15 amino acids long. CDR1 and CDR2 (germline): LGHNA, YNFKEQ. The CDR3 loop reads CASSQDLSGANVLTF. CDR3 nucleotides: TGTGCCAGCAGCCAAGATCTATCTGGGGCCAACGTCCTGACTTTC.

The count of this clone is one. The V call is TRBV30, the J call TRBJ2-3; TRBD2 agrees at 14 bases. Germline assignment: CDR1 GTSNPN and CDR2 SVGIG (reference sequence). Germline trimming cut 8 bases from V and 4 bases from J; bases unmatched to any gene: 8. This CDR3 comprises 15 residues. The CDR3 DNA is TGTGCCGGGGGGACTAGCGGGAGAGGCGCAGATACGCAGTATTTT. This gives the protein CAGGTSGRGADTQYF.

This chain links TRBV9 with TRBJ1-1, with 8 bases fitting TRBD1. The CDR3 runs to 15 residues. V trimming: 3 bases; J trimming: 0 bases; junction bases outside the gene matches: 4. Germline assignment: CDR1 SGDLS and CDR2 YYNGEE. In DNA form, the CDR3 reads TGTGCCAGCAGCGGGGGGACAGGCTTGAACACTGAAGCTTTCTTT. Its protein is CASSGGTGLNTEAFF.

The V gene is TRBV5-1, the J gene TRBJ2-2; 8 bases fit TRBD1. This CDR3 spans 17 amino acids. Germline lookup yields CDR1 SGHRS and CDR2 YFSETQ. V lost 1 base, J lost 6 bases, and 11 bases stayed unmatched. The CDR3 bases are TGCGCCAGCAGCTTGCTGTTTCAGGGGGCGCAATCCGGGGAGCTGTTTTTT. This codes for CASSLLFQGAQSGELFF.

As DNA, the CDR3 is TGCGCCAGCAGCCTGGAGGGACAGGGGCACGATGAGCAGTTCTTC. The encoded protein is CASSLEGQGHDEQFF. V and J are TRBV5-1 and TRBJ2-1; 10 nucleotides agree with TRBD1. Germline values: CDR1 SGHRS, CDR2 YFSETQ. This CDR3 spans 15 amino acids. V lost 4 bases and J lost 8; bases outside the gene matches: 9.

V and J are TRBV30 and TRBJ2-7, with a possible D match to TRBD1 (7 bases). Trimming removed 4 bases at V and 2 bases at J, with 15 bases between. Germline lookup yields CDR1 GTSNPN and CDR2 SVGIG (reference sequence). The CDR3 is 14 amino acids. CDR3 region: CAWTPGRGAYEQYF. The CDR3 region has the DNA TGTGCCTGGACCCCGGGCAGGGGGGCCTACGAGCAGTACTTC.

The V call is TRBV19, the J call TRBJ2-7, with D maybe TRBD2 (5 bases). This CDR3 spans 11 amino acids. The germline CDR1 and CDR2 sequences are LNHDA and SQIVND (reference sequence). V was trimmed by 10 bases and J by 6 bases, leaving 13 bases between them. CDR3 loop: CATLPRVEQYF. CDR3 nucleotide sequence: TGTGCCACCCTTCCGCGGGTCGAGCAGTACTTC.

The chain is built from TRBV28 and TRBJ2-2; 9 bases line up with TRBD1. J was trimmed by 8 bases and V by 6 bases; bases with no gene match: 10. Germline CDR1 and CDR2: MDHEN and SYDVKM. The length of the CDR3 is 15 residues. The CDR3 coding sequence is TGTGCCAGCAGAGAGACAGGGGGTCATTCTGGGGAGCTGTTTTTT. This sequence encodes CASRETGGHSGELFF.

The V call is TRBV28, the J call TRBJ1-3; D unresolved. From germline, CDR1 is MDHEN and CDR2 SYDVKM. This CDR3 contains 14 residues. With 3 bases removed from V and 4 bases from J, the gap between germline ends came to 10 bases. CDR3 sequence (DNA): TGTGCCAGCAGTTTCCTTCGACAAGGAAACACCATATATTTT. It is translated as CASSFLRQGNTIYF.

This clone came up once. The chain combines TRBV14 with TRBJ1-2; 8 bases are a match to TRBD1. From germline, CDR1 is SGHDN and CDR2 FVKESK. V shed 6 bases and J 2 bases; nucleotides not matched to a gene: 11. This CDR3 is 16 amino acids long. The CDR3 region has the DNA TGTGCCAGCAGTTCAAGCGCTCGGACAGGGAACTATGGCTACACCTTC. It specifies CASSSSARTGNYGYTF.